These 18 T cell receptor beta chains originate from one sample sequenced in a study of naive and memory T cell subsets. Both TRBC1 and TRBC2 were covered by a beta constant-region primer of two equimolar oligonucleotides. A single record per CDR3 protein comes from TCRdb applying MiXCR to the UMI-ligation and nested PCR reads. The repertoire holds roughly 140,000 distinct CDR3 sequences, with about 18% as singletons. Sequencing was done on a sample of naive CD4+ T cells from blood. These receptors all stem from a human donor in good health.

This chain joins TRBV12-3 or TRBV12-4 and TRBJ2-1; perhaps TRBD2 as D (6 bases). The CDR3 consists of 15 residues. V shed 6 bases and J shed 9 bases, with 21 bases lying between them. CDR3 loop: CASSPLVGGRIEQFF. The CDR3 coding sequence is TGTGCCAGCAGCCCTCTTGTGGGAGGCCGGATTGAGCAGTTCTTC.

This clonotype was found a few times. Here the CDR3 DNA reads TGTGCCAGCAGCCCACCCAGGGTTCCCTACGAGCAGTACTTC. This codes for CASSPPRVPYEQYF. The chain employs TRBV7-2 and TRBJ2-7, with D perhaps matching TRBD1 (5 bases). The CDR3 sequence is 14 residues long. Trimming cost V 5 bases and J 2 bases, with 13 bases left between them. Germline lookup yields CDR1 SGHTA and CDR2 FQGNSA.

This clonotype was detected many times. The chain uses TRBV6-5 and TRBJ1-4, with D hard to call. V gave up 5 bases and J gave up 10 bases, with 17 bases separating them. The germline CDR1 and CDR2 sequences are MNHEY and SVGAGI. CDR3 size: 14 residues. The CDR3 nucleotides read TGTGCCAGCAGTCAACATGGGGAAGGCGGAAAACTGTTTTTT. Translation: CASSQHGEGGKLFF.

This clonotype was detected a few times. One end of the junction varies from germline; a read error may be responsible. The chain links TRBV12-3 or TRBV12-4 to TRBJ1-2, with 7 bases identical to TRBD1. CDR3 length equals 12 residues. The CDR3 loop is CASRPGQAPGGF. The CDR3 coding sequence is TGTGCCAGCAGACCTGGACAGGCCCCAGGGGGCTTC.

The rearrangement links TRBV18 to TRBJ2-7; no definite D call. The CDR3 has 13 amino acids. V was clipped by 3 bases and J by 0 bases, with 6 bases between them. Looked up from germline, CDR1 is KGHSH and CDR2 is LQKENI. The CDR3 protein is CASSPASSYEQYF. The CDR3 DNA is TGTGCCAGCTCACCTGCCAGCTCCTACGAGCAGTACTTC.

The gene calls are TRBV28 and TRBJ1-4; weak D call: TRBD1 (5 bases). Trimming cost V 2 bases and J 0 bases, with 10 bases left between them. Germline CDR1 and CDR2: MDHEN and SYDVKM. The CDR3 spans 16 residues. The CDR3 loop is CASSLPGAATNEKLFF. The DNA of the CDR3 is TGTGCCAGCAGTTTACCCGGGGCGGCAACTAATGAAAAACTGTTTTTT.

The rearrangement uses TRBV7-2 and TRBJ2-3; 12 bases agree with TRBD2. Germline CDR1 is SGHTA and CDR2 is FQGNSA. This CDR3 has 16 residues. V was pared by 2 bases and J by 5 bases, with 5 bases of the junction left unmatched. CDR3 region: CASSLRLAGAGDTQYF. CDR3 in DNA: TGTGCCAGCAGCTTAAGACTAGCGGGAGCAGGAGATACGCAGTATTTT.

V usage is TRBV5-4 and J usage is TRBJ2-7, with 13 bases aligning to TRBD2. CDR1 is SGHNT and CDR2 is YYREEE in the germline V gene (reference sequence). The CDR3 has 13 amino acids. V dropped 4 bases and J dropped 7; count of bases not matched to a gene: 2. The CDR3 coding sequence is TGTGCCAGCAGCCCGGGACTAGCGGGGGAGCAGTACTTC. Protein: CASSPGLAGEQYF.

The rearrangement joins TRBV6-2 or TRBV6-3 to TRBJ2-7, with D perhaps given as TRBD1 or TRBD2 (5 bases each). Germline V gene data show CDR1 as MNHEY and CDR2 as SVGEGT. V was pared by 4 bases and J by 3 bases, with 16 bases between. The CDR3 spans 15 residues. Here the CDR3 reads CASSLRGNRYYEQYF. The CDR3 region has the DNA TGTGCCAGCAGTTTGAGGGGCAACCGCTACTACGAGCAGTACTTC.

The V and J genes are TRBV7-9 and TRBJ2-3; tentatively, D is TRBD1 or TRBD2 (5 bases each). V gave up 5 bases and J gave up 3 bases, with 15 bases separating them. This CDR3 contains 15 residues. Germline CDR1 SEHNR, CDR2 FQNEAQ (reference sequence). The CDR3 region is CASSPRGAETDTQYF. CDR3 sequence (DNA): TGTGCCAGCAGCCCGAGAGGGGCGGAGACAGATACGCAGTATTTT.

This clonotype was observed a handful of times. The chain is built from TRBV7-9 and TRBJ1-2, with D perhaps matching TRBD1 (5 bases). CDR1 is SEHNR, CDR2 FQNEAQ, per germline (reference sequence). Trimming pared 5 bases from V and 5 bases from J, leaving 15 bases between. The length of the CDR3 is 14 residues. DNA of the CDR3: TGTGCCAGCAGCCCAGCGCAGGGTCGGTATGGCTACACCTTC. It specifies CASSPAQGRYGYTF.

The J gene is TRBJ2-1, the V gene TRBV18; 11 bases fit TRBD2. V trimming: 5 bases; J trimming: 5 bases; junction bases outside the gene matches: 5. The germline CDR1 and CDR2 sequences are KGHSH and LQKENI. The CDR3 consists of 15 residues. The CDR3 DNA is TGTGCCAGCTCAAAACTAGCGGGGGAGAACAATGAGCAGTTCTTC. It translates to CASSKLAGENNEQFF.

CDR3: CASLAGAMHLEQYF. The CDR3 region has the DNA TGTGCCAGCTTAGCGGGAGCGATGCACCTCGAGCAGTACTTC. J is TRBJ2-7 and V is TRBV6-2 or TRBV6-3; 9 bases align to TRBD2. Germline V lookup: CDR1 MNHEY, CDR2 SVGEGT. The J segment lost 6 bases and the V segment lost 8 bases, leaving 11 bases of the junction unmatched. The CDR3 length is 14 residues.

This clonotype was found a few times. The chain uses TRBV12-3 or TRBV12-4 and TRBJ2-7; maybe TRBD1 (6 bases). V gave up 3 bases and J gave up 4 bases, with 13 bases separating them. The CDR3 sequence is 14 residues long. The chain's CDR3 is CASSFGGQRYEQYF. For the CDR3, the DNA is TGTGCCAGCAGTTTCGGTGGACAGAGATACGAGCAGTACTTC.

The chain recombines TRBV6-5 with TRBJ1-1, with 7 bases matching TRBD1. Germline CDR1 reads MNHEY; CDR2 reads SVGAGI. Germline trimming cut 6 bases from V and 0 bases from J; bases unmatched to any gene: 4. The CDR3 contains 14 residues. The CDR3 nucleotides read TGTGCCAGCAGCAGGGGGTTGATGAACACTGAAGCTTTCTTT. Translating it yields CASSRGLMNTEAFF.

CDR3 loop: CASSAQTSGKETQYF. CDR3 bases: TGTGCCAGCAGTGCACAGACTAGCGGGAAAGAGACCCAGTACTTC. The V and J genes are TRBV2 and TRBJ2-5; TRBD2 agrees at 11 bases. CDR1 and CDR2 (germline): SNHLY, FYNNEI. V gave up 4 bases and J gave up 3 bases; unmatched junction bases: 4. This CDR3 is 15 amino acids long. Drawing the rest from reference TRBV2 and TRBJ2-5, the complete variable domain is EPEVTQTPSHQVTQMGQEVILRCVPISNHLYFYWYRQILGQKVEFLVSFYNNEISEKSEIFDDQFSVERPDGSNFTLKIRSTKLEDSAMYFCASSAQTSGKETQYFGPGTRLLVL.

This clonotype was found a few times. V gene TRBV10-3 combines with J gene TRBJ1-5; D is perhaps TRBD1 (5 bases). Trimming shortened V by 10 bases and J by 12 bases, and 19 bases separated the two germline ends. The V gene's germline CDR1 is ENHRY and CDR2 SYGVKD. The CDR3 runs 12 residues. This CDR3 reads CATGEEPGVQHF. The CDR3 bases are TGTGCCACGGGGGAGGAGCCGGGAGTCCAGCATTTT.

This clonotype was counted a few times. The rearrangement uses TRBV6-5 and TRBJ1-1; TRBD1 might be the D (5 bases). This CDR3 has 14 amino acids. Germline assignment: CDR1 MNHEY and CDR2 SVGAGI. Trimming removed 0 bases from V and 3 bases from J, with 8 bases in between. This chain's CDR3 is CASSYSAGHTEAFF. The CDR3 nucleotides are TGTGCCAGCAGTTACTCGGCAGGGCACACTGAAGCTTTCTTT.